The 15 T cell receptor beta chains listed next were all sequenced from one sample in a study of blood T cells in healthy people across ages (dated by TCRdb to about 2015). The library was made by 5' RACE. Instrument used: Illumina HiSeq 2500. A second PCR of roughly 6 to 11 cycles was performed with a sample-barcoded 5' primer and a J-beta primer mix. Clones were called with MiXCR by TCRdb after fastp trimmed the public reads at Q25, and only in-frame beta chains were retained. Each CDR3 protein appears once, grouped with its most common genes and DNA. In all, the sample holds 600,000 to 650,000 distinct CDR3 sequences, and roughly 53% of those were seen once. Around 37% of the sample is in the top ten clones. Sequences were obtained from blood. All receptors come from a man aged 60 to 69 in good health.

The J gene is TRBJ2-4, the V gene TRBV5-1; possibly TRBD1 or TRBD2 for D (5 bases each). V was pared by 2 bases and J by 9 bases, with 9 bases between. This CDR3 is built from 12 residues. Germline CDR1 SGHRS, CDR2 YFSETQ. This CDR3 reads CASSFGDGIQYF. The CDR3 coding sequence is TGCGCCAGCAGCTTTGGGGACGGCATTCAGTACTTC.

This clonotype turned up a few times. The chain employs TRBV5-1 and TRBJ2-7; 7 bases match TRBD1. Germline V gene lookup returns CDR1 SGHRS and CDR2 YFSETQ. Trimming took 3 bases from V and 4 from J; bases not matched to a gene: 10. The length of the CDR3 is 15 residues. CDR3 coding DNA: TGCGCCAGCAGCTCAGGACCGGGACAGATGTACGAGCAGTACTTC. It is translated as CASSSGPGQMYEQYF.

V usage is TRBV5-1 and J usage is TRBJ1-2, with D hard to call. Trimming removed 0 bases from V and 6 bases from J, with 12 bases in between. The germline gives CDR1 SGHRS, CDR2 YFSETQ. The CDR3 length is 14 residues. DNA for the CDR3: TGCGCCAGCAGCTTGGCCTCGGGGAGTAATGGCTACACCTTC. Protein product: CASSLASGSNGYTF.

The rearrangement joins TRBV4-1 to TRBJ1-5, with unresolved D. Trimming pared 0 bases from V and 4 bases from J, leaving 13 bases between. The CDR3 covers 16 residues. Germline V gene lookup returns CDR1 MGHRA and CDR2 YSYEKL. CDR3 sequence: CASSQDAGMGNQPQHF. For the CDR3, the DNA is TGCGCCAGCAGCCAAGATGCAGGTATGGGGAATCAGCCCCAGCATTTT.

The sample holds a few counts of this clonotype. V usage is TRBV3-1 and J usage is TRBJ2-7, with 9 bases lining up with TRBD1. The CDR3 spans 15 residues. V trimming: 4 bases; J trimming: 4 bases; junction bases outside the gene matches: 8. Germline V gene sequence: CDR1 LGHDT, CDR2 YNNKEL (reference sequence). The CDR3 spells CASSRARTGAYEQYF. DNA of the CDR3: TGTGCCAGCAGCCGAGCCCGGACAGGGGCTTACGAGCAGTACTTC.

The gene calls are TRBV9 and TRBJ1-2, with 8 bases aligning to TRBD1. This CDR3 comprises 20 residues. The germline CDR1 and CDR2 sequences are SGDLS and YYNGEE. Trimming removed 0 bases from V and 3 bases from J; junction bases left unmatched: 19. CDR3 nucleotide sequence: TGTGCCAGCAGCGTAGGTCAATTGCGGGACAGGAGAAGATCCTACTATGGCTACACCTTC. This translates into CASSVGQLRDRRRSYYGYTF.

The chain carries TRBV2 and TRBJ2-7; D remains unclear. In germline, CDR1 is SNHLY, CDR2 FYNNEI. This CDR3 comprises 12 residues. The V gene lost 2 bases and the J gene lost 4 bases, with 6 bases spanning the gap. The CDR3 is CASSENFYEQYF. CDR3 nucleotide sequence: TGTGCCAGCAGTGAAAATTTTTACGAGCAGTACTTC.

The chain uses TRBV4-1 and TRBJ2-3; 9 nucleotides line up with TRBD2. Unmatched junction bases numbered 9, after V lost 0 bases and J lost 5 bases. Germline assignment: CDR1 MGHRA and CDR2 YSYEKL. The CDR3 spans 17 residues. CDR3 coding DNA: TGCGCCAGCAGCCAAGATGTGTCTAGCGGGGTCGGAGATACGCAGTATTTT. It translates to CASSQDVSSGVGDTQYF.

The table lists this clonotype with a few counts. The gene calls are TRBV20-1 and TRBJ1-2; possible D gene TRBD1, 5 bases. Trimming took 0 bases from V and 2 from J, leaving 13 bases between them. Germline CDR1 reads DFQATT; CDR2 reads SNEGSKA (reference sequence). The CDR3 has 15 amino acids. In DNA, the CDR3 is TGCAGTGCTAGAGATCTCGGGCGACAGAACTATGGCTACACCTTC. Protein product: CSARDLGRQNYGYTF.

This clonotype was picked up a small number of times. V gene TRBV2 combines with J gene TRBJ2-1; D unclear. This CDR3 spans 12 amino acids. V lost 7 bases to trimming and J lost 4 bases, with 8 bases between them. Germline CDR1 and CDR2: SNHLY and FYNNEI. CDR3 bases: TGTGCCAGCACCCCAGAGTACAATGAGCAGTTCTTC. This encodes CASTPEYNEQFF.

The genes are TRBV5-1 and TRBJ2-1, with 7 bases aligning to TRBD1. CDR1 and CDR2 from the germline V gene are SGHRS and YFSETQ. J was trimmed by 4 bases and V by 4 bases; bases with no gene match: 14. The CDR3 contains 17 residues. The CDR3 region has the DNA TGCGCCAGCAGCCCCGAACCGGGACAGAGTGGATACAATGAGCAGTTCTTC. Protein product: CASSPEPGQSGYNEQFF.

The chain carries TRBV19 and TRBJ2-7, with 7 bases identical to TRBD1. Per the germline V gene, CDR1 is LNHDA and CDR2 is SQIVND (reference sequence). The trim removed 4 bases at V and 4 bases at J, leaving 19 bases unmatched. The CDR3 contains 18 residues. The CDR3 DNA reads as TGTGCCAGTAGTAACCCGGAGGACCAAGGGACAGACAATTACGAGCAGTACTTC. Amino acids: CASSNPEDQGTDNYEQYF.

This clonotype has at least ten counts. The CDR3 region is CSVAQASSGANVLTF. CDR3 nucleotides: TGCAGCGTTGCCCAGGCATCCTCTGGGGCCAACGTCCTGACTTTC. The rearrangement joins TRBV29-1 to TRBJ2-6; D remains ambiguous. The CDR3 extends over 15 amino acids. Trimming took 4 bases from V and 0 from J, leaving 10 bases between them. CDR1 is SQVTM, CDR2 ANQGSEA, per germline.

This clonotype was observed a handful of times. The V gene is TRBV20-1, the J gene TRBJ2-4; D uncertain. The CDR3 runs 11 residues. Germline V gene sequence: CDR1 DFQATT, CDR2 SNEGSKA (reference sequence). Between the trimmed V and J ends, which lost 0 bases and 13 bases, there was a span of 10 bases. This chain's CDR3 is CSARDRARQYF. The CDR3 DNA is TGCAGTGCTAGAGATAGGGCTAGACAGTACTTC.

The chain uses TRBV28 and TRBJ1-2, with 10 bases fitting TRBD1. With 6 bases clipped from V and 4 bases from J, the junction kept 5 bases outside the gene matches. The CDR3 is made up of 14 amino acids. The germline V gene encodes CDR1 MDHEN and CDR2 SYDVKM. The CDR3 coding sequence is TGTGCCAGCAGCCGGGACAGGGGTCTCTATGGCTACACCTTC. Encoded protein: CASSRDRGLYGYTF.